One sample yielded the 19 T cell receptor beta chains listed below, sequenced in a study of T cells in Graves' hyperthyroidism and ophthalmopathy. From RNA transcripts, TCR beta CDR3 regions were amplified. The HTBI set primed first-round TCR CDR3 RT-PCR. TCRdb reanalysed the multiplex PCR reads using MiXCR and keeps one entry per CDR3 protein. Among over 500,000 distinct CDR3 sequences, 14% were seen once, and the ten largest hold about 15%. The sequenced material came from blood. These receptor sequences come from a woman aged 40 to 50 with Graves' hyperthyroidism.

There are a few counts of this clonotype. A much larger clone is a single base away; this may be a read error. This chain connects TRBV6-1 to TRBJ1-1; unclear D gene. Germline CDR1 is MNHNS and CDR2 is SASEGT. Trimming removed 6 bases at V and 4 bases at J, with 21 bases between. The CDR3 has 16 amino acids. CDR3 protein: CASRWQRNGYPTEAFF. The CDR3 DNA follows: TGTGCCAGCAGATGGCAAAGGAACGGCTATCCCACTGAAGCTTTCTTT.

A note on this clonotype: At one boundary the junction diverges from the germline segment, which might be a read error. This chain links TRBV7-9 with TRBJ2-2; 9 bases are a match to TRBD1. Germline CDR1 reads SEHNR; CDR2 reads FQNEAQ (reference sequence). This CDR3 has 23 amino acids. CDR3 nucleotide sequence: TGTGCCAGCAGCTCAAATAGGCCCATCGCAGACGGACAGGGGCGATTTAACACCGGGGAGCTGGTTTTT. Amino acids: CASSSNRPIADGQGRFNTGELVF.

This clonotype occurred many times. The gene calls are TRBV18 and TRBJ2-1; D gene ambiguous. Looked up from germline, CDR1 is KGHSH and CDR2 is LQKENI. The CDR3 has 15 residues. Trimming left V 1 base short and J 0 bases short, with 7 bases between. The CDR3 region has the DNA TGTGCCAGCTCACCACAGGGAAACTCCTACAATGAGCAGTTCTTC. Translating it yields CASSPQGNSYNEQFF.

At least ten counts were recorded for this clonotype. This chain links TRBV20-1 with TRBJ1-1, with D maybe TRBD1 (5 bases). Deletions cut 0 bases from V and 1 base from J, with 12 bases between. This CDR3 contains 15 residues. Germline V gene sequence: CDR1 DFQATT, CDR2 SNEGSKA (reference sequence). CDR3 DNA: TGCAGTGCTAGAGATGGGGTTGGGGCGAACACTGAAGCTTTCTTT. Protein sequence: CSARDGVGANTEAFF.

V usage is TRBV12-3 or TRBV12-4 and J usage is TRBJ2-6; 11 nucleotides agree with TRBD1. J lost 2 bases, V lost 6 bases, and 12 bases had no gene match. This CDR3 contains 19 residues. The CDR3 bases are TGTGCCAGCAGCACCCCGATCGGGACAGGGGGGGCTGGGGCCAACGTCCTGACTTTC. It is translated as CASSTPIGTGGAGANVLTF.

The table lists this clonotype with many counts. The DNA of the CDR3 is TGTGCCAGCAGGACCTCGTCCCAGGGGAATCAGCCCCAGCATTTT. Translation: CASRTSSQGNQPQHF. The rearrangement uses TRBV6-1 and TRBJ1-5; possibly TRBD1 for D (6 bases). The CDR3 loop spans 15 amino acids. Trimming pared 6 bases from V and 4 bases from J, leaving 16 bases between. Germline loops: CDR1 MNHNS, CDR2 SASEGT.

This clonotype was detected many times. Compared with germline, one end of the junction differs, possibly owing to a read error. This sequence joins TRBV6-1 and TRBJ2-7, with a tentative D call TRBD1 (6 bases). Germline V gives CDR1 MNHNS, CDR2 SASEGT. CDR3 size: 17 residues. CDR3: CASRQGITSNTFYGQYF. In nucleotides, the CDR3 is TGTGCCAGCAGACAGGGAATTACCTCTAATACCTTCTACGGGCAGTACTTC.

Ten or more counts support this clonotype. This sequence joins TRBV20-1 and TRBJ2-1; 8 bases fit TRBD2. V lost 0 bases and J lost 9; bases outside the gene matches: 19. Germline lookup yields CDR1 DFQATT and CDR2 SNEGSKA (reference sequence). CDR3 length equals 18 residues. This CDR3 reads CSARDMELSGGRKGEQFF. The CDR3 DNA sequence: TGCAGTGCTAGAGATATGGAGCTGTCGGGCGGGAGGAAAGGTGAGCAGTTCTTC.

The CDR3 DNA reads as TGTGCCAGCAGTGTTGTAGATAACACTGAAGCTTTCTTT. This translates into CASSVVDNTEAFF. The V call is TRBV6-1, the J call TRBJ1-1; D gene ambiguous. CDR3 size: 13 residues. Trimming took 4 bases from V and 2 from J, leaving 8 bases between them. Germline V gene data show CDR1 as MNHNS and CDR2 as SASEGT.

This clonotype occurred a few times. V and J are TRBV29-1 and TRBJ2-1; no definite D call. The V end was cut by 0 bases, the J end by 3 bases, with 9 bases between. The germline gives CDR1 SQVTM, CDR2 ANQGSEA. There are 14 residues in the CDR3. CDR3 nucleotide sequence: TGCAGCGTTGAAGAAAGTGGCCGCTACAATGAGCAGTTCTTC. Translated: CSVEESGRYNEQFF.

In its sample, this clonotype was seen many times. This chain connects TRBV7-3 to TRBJ2-5, with D uncertain. Germline loops: CDR1 SGHTA, CDR2 FQGTGA. The CDR3 is 13 residues long. V was clipped by 1 base and J by 5 bases, with 8 bases between them. The CDR3 reads CASSLSLGETQYF. The CDR3, as DNA: TGTGCCAGCAGCTTAAGTTTAGGGGAGACCCAGTACTTC.

This clonotype was counted a few times. V gene TRBV6-1 combines with J gene TRBJ2-5, with D tentatively TRBD1 (6 bases). The CDR3 has 13 residues. From germline, CDR1 is MNHNS and CDR2 SASEGT. Trimming took off 9 bases at V and 5 bases at J, with 16 bases between the two ends. In DNA, the CDR3 is TGTGCCAGTAGAGAACAGGGTTACGAGACCCAGTACTTC. It yields the protein CASREQGYETQYF.

The sample holds many counts of this clonotype. The J gene is TRBJ1-1, the V gene TRBV18; no reliable D call. CDR1 and CDR2 from the germline V gene are KGHSH and LQKENI. The CDR3 totals 12 residues. V gave up 3 bases and J gave up 4 bases, with 6 bases separating them. In nucleotides, the CDR3 is TGTGCCAGCTCACCGAAAAGCACTGAAGCTTTCTTT. It codes for CASSPKSTEAFF.

This clonotype has ten or more counts. The chain combines TRBV5-5 with TRBJ1-5, with D tentatively TRBD1 (5 bases). Germline V gene lookup returns CDR1 SGHKS and CDR2 YYEKEE (reference sequence). This CDR3 has 13 amino acids. Trimming stripped 1 base from V and 6 bases from J, with 8 bases between. The CDR3 loop is CASSLSGSQPQHF. CDR3 DNA sequence: TGTGCCAGCAGCTTGTCAGGGTCTCAGCCCCAGCATTTT.

This clonotype was seen only a few times. This chain joins TRBV20-1 and TRBJ2-7; 9 positions match TRBD2. CDR1 is DFQATT and CDR2 is SNEGSKA in the germline V gene (reference sequence). The CDR3 spans 14 residues. Losses at the gene ends were 5 bases for V and 4 bases for J; bases not matched to a gene: 9. CDR3 DNA sequence: TGCAGTGCTTCTACCGGGACTAGCAAATACGAGCAGTACTTC. Translation: CSASTGTSKYEQYF.

This clonotype was detected ten times or more. V gene TRBV28 combines with J gene TRBJ1-1; unclear D gene. The germline V gene encodes CDR1 MDHEN and CDR2 SYDVKM. This CDR3 spans 16 amino acids. V lost 6 bases, J lost 2 bases, and 19 bases lay in between. This CDR3 reads CASSRPHEPGNTEAFF. CDR3 nucleotide sequence: TGTGCCAGCAGCCGACCTCACGAACCGGGAAACACTGAAGCTTTCTTT.

CDR3: CASSLLNSGTSGSTDTQYF. The CDR3 DNA sequence: TGTGCCAGCAGCCTACTAAACTCCGGGACTAGCGGTAGCACAGATACGCAGTATTTT. This rearrangement joins TRBV11-1 to TRBJ2-3; 11 bases agree with TRBD2. Per the germline V gene, CDR1 is SGHAT and CDR2 is FQDESV (reference sequence). Trimming cost V 5 bases and J 0 bases; bases outside gene matches: 13. The CDR3 has 19 amino acids.

This clonotype was counted many times. The V gene is TRBV3-1, the J gene TRBJ2-7; 10 bases map to TRBD1. This CDR3 region has 14 residues. The germline CDR1 and CDR2 sequences are LGHDT and YNNKEL (reference sequence). Trimming removed 7 bases from V and 2 bases from J; junction bases left unmatched: 5. CDR3 protein: CASKFGQGAYEQYF. Here the CDR3 DNA reads TGTGCCAGCAAGTTCGGACAGGGGGCCTACGAGCAGTACTTC.

Many counts were recorded for this clonotype. The chain carries TRBV5-1 and TRBJ1-1; D is perhaps TRBD1 (5 bases). The CDR3 spans 15 residues. V was cut by 7 bases and J by 0 bases, with 16 bases left in between. Germline CDR1 SGHRS, CDR2 YFSETQ. Here the CDR3 DNA reads TGCGCCAGCTCGCCAGGGTTTCCCATGAACACTGAAGCTTTCTTT. Amino acids: CASSPGFPMNTEAFF. The entire variable domain, with the rest obtained from reference TRBV5-1 and TRBJ1-1, is as follows: KAGVTQTPRYLIKTRGQQVTLSCSPISGHRSVSWYQQTPGQGLQFLFEYFSETQRNKGNFPGRFSGRQFSNSRSEMNVSTLELGDSALYLCASSPGFPMNTEAFFGQGTRLTVV.